One T cell receptor (beta chain) is described in this entry. Which antigen it targets is not known. Base qualities are not provided; no much larger clone lies one nucleotide away. The donors were included in the validation cohort of roughly 130 subjects, a group kept apart from the roughly 610-subject first cohort. These data are taken from a study of cytomegalovirus exposure and HLA in healthy donors (dated by TCRdb to the late 2010s). In terms of the full investigation: According to a later analysis, one platform produced both the roughly 130 validation repertoires and the 700 or so repertoires of the first cohort. The study aimed to test whether signatures of past pathogen exposure could be identified by cataloging public T cell receptors. Along with the roughly 670-subject first cohort, a separate validation cohort of over a hundred different subjects was used. To predict cytomegalovirus infection status, the study brought together high-throughput TCR immunosequencing, statistical association of individual TCRs with disease status, and machine learning. General study outcomes and caveats: In vitro tests confirmed that a few of the cytomegalovirus-associated TCR beta chains recognize cytomegalovirus antigens. The study listed 164 TCR beta chains as associated with cytomegalovirus. The classifier was reported to diagnose cytomegalovirus status with high specificity and sensitivity in both the original and validation cohorts. The authors suggested that the approach could potentially be extended to other disease states and immunological phenotypes. Of the cluster scores, roughly 95% were above 0 in a later analysis, which found that TCRs clustered in the first cohort also tended to co-occur in the 120 validation repertoires. Across donors, most TCR sequences were observed very rarely, whereas some public TCRs were present in many individuals. A later analysis had no HLA typing for the validation cohort, so co-occurrence there was scored across all 130 or so repertoires.

Receptor amplification or capture employed the immunoSEQ multiplex PCR assay. Per the authors' processing: A statistical classification framework was built to diagnose cytomegalovirus status from the catalog of TCR beta chain sequences. This is the immuneACCESS table as TCRdb keeps it, with only in-frame sequences that have V and J called. A part of the clones is gone; compared with another copy, unresolved V genes explain less than half, and the rest is unexplained. The V and J calls and clone size were taken over from that table, and D and trimming were inferred from the DNA. The sample contains more than 200,000 clones, roughly 84% of them found a single time. More than 10% of the sample goes to the ten largest clones. The clonotype originates from a man aged 18 to 29 in good health and CMV-seropositive. The sequencing sample was made of PBMCs.

The CDR3 reads as follows: CSVGTRESYTEAFF. The sequence in DNA is TGCAGCGTTGGTACTCGGGAATCGTACACTGAAGCTTTCTTT. This chain joins TRBV29-1 to TRBJ1-1; the D gene cannot be named for sure. At the junction V is shortened by 4 bases and J by 3 bases, with 15 bases in between. CDR1 and CDR2 (SQVTM, ANQGSEA) derive from the germline V gene. Spanning cysteine to phenylalanine, the CDR3 consists of 14 amino acids. The DNA shown is the 42-base CDR3, in frame from base 1. The full variable domain, completed from the reference TRBV29-1 and TRBJ1-1 proteins outside the CDR3, reads SAVISQKPSRDICQRGTSLTIQCQVDSQVTMMFWYRQQPGQSLTLIATANQGSEATYESGFVIDKFPISRPNLTFSTLTVSNMSPEDSSIYLCSVGTRESYTEAFFGQGTRLTVV.